This T cell receptor (beta chain) emerged from a study of T cells in Graves' hyperthyroidism and ophthalmopathy. Diagnoses used clinical symptoms, serum thyroxine and TRAb, thyroid ultrasound and orbital computed tomography. With respect to this clonotype: Its antigen remains unidentified.

Germline lookup yields CDR1 DFQATT and CDR2 SNEGSKA (reference sequence). Trimming at V came to 4 bases and at J to 2 bases, leaving 7 bases not matched to a gene. The CDR3 contains 15 residues. TCR beta CDR3 region amplification was performed from RNA transcripts. HTBI primers were employed in a first-round RT-PCR of the TCR CDR3. Via MiXCR, TCRdb re-called the multiplex PCR reads, giving one row per CDR3 protein. The sample lists about 540,000 distinct CDR3 sequences; 40% to 55% were seen once. Study-wide findings and caveats: Also found in blood were most expanded thyroid clonotypes above 0.001. Prediction of ophthalmopathy progression came a median around 6.1 months pre-onset.

This chain connects TRBV20-1 to TRBJ2-7; TRBD2 matches at 11 bases. Sequenced material: peripheral blood or thyroid tissue (not recorded which). This sequence originates from a woman between 18 and 29 years old with Graves' hyperthyroidism. This chain's CDR3 is CSAIFSSGGTYEQYF. The DNA of the CDR3 is TGCAGTGCTATCTTTTCTAGCGGGGGGACCTACGAGCAGTACTTC.